This T cell receptor beta chain was found in a study of blood T cell repertoires in COVID-19. Background on the study: COVID-19 samples collected from the United States, Italy and Spain covered acute and convalescent phases. Sample material is recorded as cDNA or gDNA derived from T cells, B-cell-depleted T cells, or PBMCs.

In the authors' methods: Cell counts per sample came from amplifying reference gene primers. This table comes from immunoSEQ multiplex PCR, and its TCRdb copy is limited to in-frame clones, with some not included. Clone size and V and J calls were adopted from that table, with D and trimming inferred from the DNA. The table shows roughly 230,000 clones, with around four fifths occurring only once. V dropped 5 bases and J dropped 1 base, with 12 bases sitting between them. The CDR3 is 15 amino acids. The V gene's germline CDR1 is KGHDR and CDR2 SFDVKD. This receptor was identified in a woman in her sixties with active or convalescent COVID-19. The genes are TRBV24-1 and TRBJ2-3; D not resolved. The sequenced sample consisted of peripheral blood. The CDR3 nucleotides read TGTGCCACCAGTGGTCACTCCCGGGGCACAGATACGCAGTATTTT. Encoded protein: CATSGHSRGTDTQYF.